This entry lists 23 T cell receptor beta chains sequenced from one sample in a study of T cells in Graves' hyperthyroidism and ophthalmopathy. TCR beta CDR3 region amplification was performed from RNA transcripts. The HTBI primer set served for first-round RT-PCR of the TCR CDR3. TCRdb fed the multiplex PCR reads into MiXCR, producing one record per CDR3 protein. The sample holds about 660,000 distinct CDR3 sequences, about 45% seen once. Sequencing was done on a sample of peripheral blood or thyroid tissue (not recorded which). These receptor sequences come from an adult man with Graves' disease, either hyperthyroidism or ophthalmopathy (not recorded which).

CDR3 amino acids: CASSQTHIDRGPATEAFF. The CDR3 DNA is TGCGCCAGCAGCCAAACGCATATAGACAGGGGTCCTGCCACTGAAGCTTTCTTT. The rearrangement uses TRBV5-1 and TRBJ1-1; 8 nucleotides line up with TRBD1. Unmatched junction bases numbered 18, after V lost 4 bases and J lost 4 bases. Per the germline V gene, CDR1 is SGHRS and CDR2 is YFSETQ. This CDR3 region has 18 residues.

The V call is TRBV7-9, the J call TRBJ1-2; D uncertain. The CDR3 covers 14 residues. Germline-derived CDR1 and CDR2 are SEHNR and FQNEAQ (reference sequence). V was pared by 2 bases and J by 6 bases, with 13 bases between. CDR3 bases: TGTGCCAGCAGCTTACAGCCGGGCGGGAATGGCTACACCTTC. As protein: CASSLQPGGNGYTF.

This rearrangement joins TRBV7-9 to TRBJ1-2; 8 bases map to TRBD1. The ends lost 3 bases at V and 1 base at J; junction bases unmatched: 7. Looked up from germline, CDR1 is SEHNR and CDR2 is FQNEAQ (reference sequence). This CDR3 is 16 amino acids long. The CDR3 sequence: CASSFGTGDINYGYTF. The CDR3 bases are TGTGCCAGCAGCTTTGGGACAGGTGATATTAACTATGGCTACACCTTC.

Concerning this clonotype itself: A clone one base away is much larger, so this may be a read error. The rearrangement links TRBV29-1 to TRBJ2-2, with D unresolved. This CDR3 contains 11 residues. Germline CDR1 and CDR2: SQVTM and ANQGSEA. Trimming shortened V by 6 bases and J by 6 bases, and 8 bases separated the two germline ends. The CDR3 DNA reads TGCAGCGTCGGATGGGCCGGGGAGCTGTTTTTT. Protein sequence: CSVGWAGELFF.

This clonotype was counted once. Since a much larger clone is just one base distant, this may be a read error. V gene TRBV29-1 combines with J gene TRBJ2-2; maybe TRBD1 (6 bases). The CDR3 runs 15 residues. CDR1 and CDR2 from the germline V gene are SQVTM and ANQGSEA. Trimming removed 6 bases from V and 0 bases from J, with 14 bases in between. In DNA form, the CDR3 reads TGCAGCGTGCGGCGTCGGACAGCGAACACCGGGGAGCTGTTTTTT. As protein: CSVRRRTANTGELFF.

As concerns this clonotype: The junction shows a germline mismatch at one end, possibly a read error. The chain has TRBV19 and TRBJ1-1; unclear D gene. The CDR3 sequence is 12 residues long. Germline V CDR1 and CDR2: LNHDA, SQIVND (reference sequence). The CDR3 loop reads CASSISGTEALF. Here the CDR3 DNA reads TGTGCCAGTAGTATCAGCGGCACTGAAGCTCTCTTT.

Concerning this clonotype: This may come from a read error, since a much larger clone is one base off. V is TRBV20-1 and J is TRBJ2-5; a weak D match, TRBD1 (6 bases). CDR3 length: 13 amino acids. Trimming left V 1 base short and J 7 bases short, with 13 bases between. Per germline, CDR1 DFQATT and CDR2 SNEGSKA (reference sequence). The CDR3, as DNA: TGCAGTGCTAGAGGGACAGCCCGAGTGACCCAGTACTTC. Protein sequence: CSARGTARVTQYF.

A note on this clonotype: A much larger clone sits a single nucleotide away, making a read error possible. The chain combines TRBV24-1 with TRBJ1-2; D gene unclear. Germline assignment: CDR1 KGHDR and CDR2 SFDVKD. The CDR3 consists of 12 residues. V lost 5 bases to trimming and J lost 5 bases, with 8 bases between them. The CDR3 DNA follows: TGTGCCACCAGTGGTGACGCTTATGGCTACACCTTC. Translated, it gives CATSGDAYGYTF.

As concerns this clonotype: It may be a read error: a sequence one base away is much more abundant. CDR3 nucleotides: TGTGCCAGCACCGCTACAGGGAACGTTGAAGCTTTCTTT. It codes for CASTATGNVEAFF. The chain joins TRBV2 to TRBJ1-1; D is perhaps TRBD1 (6 bases). This CDR3 comprises 13 residues. Germline CDR1 is SNHLY and CDR2 is FYNNEI. Trimming pared 7 bases from V and 7 bases from J, leaving 16 bases between.

This clonotype was observed a handful of times. This chain connects TRBV11-2 to TRBJ2-5; TRBD1 agrees at 9 bases. There are 18 residues in the CDR3. Per germline, CDR1 SGHAT and CDR2 FQNNGV. V lost 5 bases, J lost 3 bases, and 16 bases stayed unmatched. The CDR3 DNA follows: TGTGCCAGCAGCCCTACATCCGGGACAGGGATTTTGGAAGAGACCCAGTACTTC. Its translation: CASSPTSGTGILEETQYF. The full variable domain, its missing parts supplied by reference TRBV11-2 and TRBJ2-5, is EAGVAQSPRYKIIEKRQSVAFWCNPISGHATLYWYQQILGQGPKLLIQFQNNGVVDDSQLPKDRFSAERLKGVDSTLKIQPAKLEDSAVYLCASSPTSGTGILEETQYFGPGTRLLVL.

This clonotype turned up a few times. The chain employs TRBV2 and TRBJ1-6; weak D call: TRBD1 (6 bases). The CDR3 extends over 14 amino acids. Trimming took 5 bases from V and 8 from J, leaving 13 bases between them. Germline V lookup: CDR1 SNHLY, CDR2 FYNNEI. The CDR3 is CASSSPDSDSPLHF. The CDR3 DNA reads as TGTGCCAGCAGTTCCCCGGACAGCGATTCACCCCTCCACTTT.

Of note for this clonotype: A single base separates this from a much larger clone, so it may be a read error. The V gene is TRBV11-1, the J gene TRBJ1-5; TRBD1 is a possible D gene (6 bases). Germline V lookup: CDR1 SGHAT, CDR2 FQDESV (reference sequence). CDR3 length: 15 amino acids. The ends were cut back, 4 bases at V and 2 bases at J, with 12 bases in the middle. The CDR3 sequence is CASSSWRQGNQPQHF. Written as DNA, the CDR3 is TGTGCCAGCAGCTCCTGGCGACAGGGCAATCAGCCCCAGCATTTT.

The gene calls are TRBV2 and TRBJ1-5; D is perhaps TRBD1 (5 bases). The germline gives CDR1 SNHLY, CDR2 FYNNEI. The CDR3 is made up of 13 amino acids. Trimming removed 8 bases from V and 6 bases from J, with 14 bases in between. CDR3 DNA: TGTGCCAGCCAAGGGACCGGCAGTCAGCCCCAGCATTTT. Encoded protein: CASQGTGSQPQHF.

This clonotype is a singleton in its sample. The chain employs TRBV7-9 and TRBJ2-7, with TRBD1 as a possible D gene (6 bases). CDR1 SEHNR and CDR2 FQNEAQ come from the germline V gene (reference sequence). Trimming shortened V by 5 bases and J by 2 bases, and 10 bases separated the two germline ends. This CDR3 has 13 amino acids. CDR3 coding DNA: TGTGCCAGCAGCCCATGGACAGCCTACGAGCAGTACTTC. It codes for CASSPWTAYEQYF. The full variable domain, rest sourced from reference TRBV7-9 and TRBJ2-7, is DTGVSQNPRHKITKRGQNVTFRCDPISEHNRLYWYRQTLGQGPEFLTYFQNEAQLEKSRLLSDRFSAERPKGSFSTLEIQRTEQGDSAMYLCASSPWTAYEQYFGPGTRLTVT.

This clonotype was recorded a few times. This chain uses TRBV12-3 or TRBV12-4 with TRBJ1-1; D unclear. V was trimmed by 3 bases and J by 1 base, leaving 12 bases between them. This CDR3 contains 15 residues. The DNA for the CDR3 is TGTGCCAGCAGTTTCGCCGCCGCGGGGAACACTGAAGCTTTCTTT. Translated, it gives CASSFAAAGNTEAFF.

The V gene is TRBV6-5, the J gene TRBJ1-2; 7 bases fit TRBD1. The CDR3 consists of 16 residues. V trimming: 4 bases; J trimming: 2 bases; junction bases outside the gene matches: 10. Germline loops: CDR1 MNHEY, CDR2 SVGAGI. CDR3 bases: TGTGCCAGCAGTTTCTCTACCAGGGGACAGAACTATGGCTACACCTTC. It is translated as CASSFSTRGQNYGYTF.

This chain joins TRBV10-3 and TRBJ2-2; D gene ambiguous. The CDR3 is made up of 14 amino acids. The V and J ends lost 6 bases and 5 bases respectively, with 13 bases between them. Germline values: CDR1 ENHRY, CDR2 SYGVKD. The CDR3 nucleotides read TGTGCCATCAGCCAAGGGCAAGAGACCGGGGAGCTGTTTTTT. Its protein is CAISQGQETGELFF.

This clonotype has more than one count but fewer than ten. The chain has TRBV7-9 and TRBJ2-7; the D is unclear. Trimming removed 3 bases from V and 3 bases from J, with 18 bases in between. Germline CDR1 reads SEHNR; CDR2 reads FQNEAQ (reference sequence). The CDR3 runs to 16 residues. Here the CDR3 reads CASSLFVPRSDYEQYF. In DNA form, the CDR3 reads TGTGCCAGCAGCTTGTTCGTTCCACGGTCCGACTACGAGCAGTACTTC. The complete variable domain, with remaining parts taken from reference TRBV7-9 and TRBJ2-7, reads DTGVSQNPRHKITKRGQNVTFRCDPISEHNRLYWYRQTLGQGPEFLTYFQNEAQLEKSRLLSDRFSAERPKGSFSTLEIQRTEQGDSAMYLCASSLFVPRSDYEQYFGPGTRLTVT.

V and J are TRBV12-3 or TRBV12-4 and TRBJ1-2, with 7 bases that match TRBD1. The CDR3 contains 13 residues. The junction had 9 bases not matched to a gene; V was cut back by 6 bases and J by 8 bases. CDR3 loop: CASSNGQVEGYTF. CDR3 coding DNA: TGTGCCAGCAGCAACGGACAGGTTGAAGGCTACACCTTC.

The J gene is TRBJ1-3, the V gene TRBV14; 7 nucleotides agree with TRBD1. This CDR3 spans 14 amino acids. Germline trimming cut 6 bases from V and 2 bases from J; bases unmatched to any gene: 4. Germline V gives CDR1 SGHDN, CDR2 FVKESK. CDR3 protein: CASRQGVAGNTIYF. DNA for the CDR3: TGTGCCAGCAGGCAGGGGGTAGCTGGAAACACCATATATTTT.

Comments on this clonotype: Germline is not matched at one junction end, which may reflect a read error. The chain uses TRBV12-3 or TRBV12-4 and TRBJ1-2; no clear D gene. This CDR3 spans 14 amino acids. DNA for the CDR3: TGCGCCAGCAGTCCCCAGCCACCTAACTGTGGCTACACCTTC. Residues: CASSPQPPNCGYTF.

The chain combines TRBV20-1 with TRBJ1-1, with a weak D call TRBD1 (6 bases). Trimming left V 2 bases short and J 1 base short, with 11 bases between. Germline CDR1 DFQATT, CDR2 SNEGSKA (reference sequence). The CDR3 sequence is 14 residues long. The CDR3 DNA reads as TGCAGTGCTAGACCGGGGGCACCGAACACTGAAGCTTTCTTT. It specifies CSARPGAPNTEAFF.

At least ten counts were recorded for this clonotype. This chain joins TRBV7-8 and TRBJ2-5; 7 bases fit TRBD2. CDR1 SGHVS and CDR2 FQNEAQ come from the germline V gene. The J segment lost 5 bases and the V segment lost 1 base, leaving 7 bases of the junction unmatched. The CDR3 totals 15 residues. CDR3 sequence: CASSLVPGGGETQYF. The CDR3 DNA sequence: TGTGCCAGCAGCTTAGTACCGGGGGGAGGTGAGACCCAGTACTTC.